This TCR beta chain was observed in a study of cytomegalovirus exposure and HLA in healthy donors. Overall study context: As an earlier analysis found, roughly 170 million T cells yielded approximately 110 million unique TCR beta sequences.

The PCR had 60 Vbeta and 13 Jbeta primers. Sequenced by immunoSEQ multiplex PCR; TCRdb stores in-frame clones only, minus some. The table lists some 140,000 clones. As concerns this clone: The antigen is not known.

Overall study findings and caveats: The authors judged a highly shared variant cluster likely a sequencing artifact. The records held CMV serostatus as the only immune exposure information. Previously analyzed data showed that most TCR beta V segments were productive at a frequency of about 87% or about 30%.

The CDR3 consists of 13 residues. The germline V and J ends were trimmed by 5 bases and 5 bases, with 12 bases remaining between them. In germline, CDR1 is MNHEY, CDR2 SMNVEV (reference sequence). The V gene is TRBV27, the J gene TRBJ1-1; unclear D gene. The sequencing sample was made of PBMCs. The sequence was obtained from a woman aged 55-75 years in good health and CMV-seronegative. The CDR3 DNA sequence: TGTGCCAGCAGTCCCCTACAGCGGACTGAAGCTTTCTTT. Amino acids: CASSPLQRTEAFF.